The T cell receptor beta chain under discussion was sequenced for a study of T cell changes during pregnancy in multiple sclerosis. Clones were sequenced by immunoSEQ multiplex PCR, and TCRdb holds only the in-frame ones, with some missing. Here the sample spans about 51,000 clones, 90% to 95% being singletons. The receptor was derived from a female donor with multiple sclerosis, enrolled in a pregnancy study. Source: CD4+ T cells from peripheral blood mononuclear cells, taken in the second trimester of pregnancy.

CDR3 in amino acids: CASRLLAPLGEQFF. CDR3 in DNA: TGCGCCAGCAGGCTACTAGCGCCCCTTGGGGAGCAGTTCTTC. The chain links TRBV5-1 to TRBJ2-1, with 7 bases aligning to TRBD2. The ends lost 5 bases at V and 10 bases at J; junction bases unmatched: 12. Per germline, CDR1 SGHRS and CDR2 YFSETQ. The CDR3 has 14 amino acids. The full variable domain, completed using reference TRBV5-1 and TRBJ2-1, is KAGVTQTPRYLIKTRGQQVTLSCSPISGHRSVSWYQQTPGQGLQFLFEYFSETQRNKGNFPGRFSGRQFSNSRSEMNVSTLELGDSALYLCASRLLAPLGEQFFGPGTRLTVL.